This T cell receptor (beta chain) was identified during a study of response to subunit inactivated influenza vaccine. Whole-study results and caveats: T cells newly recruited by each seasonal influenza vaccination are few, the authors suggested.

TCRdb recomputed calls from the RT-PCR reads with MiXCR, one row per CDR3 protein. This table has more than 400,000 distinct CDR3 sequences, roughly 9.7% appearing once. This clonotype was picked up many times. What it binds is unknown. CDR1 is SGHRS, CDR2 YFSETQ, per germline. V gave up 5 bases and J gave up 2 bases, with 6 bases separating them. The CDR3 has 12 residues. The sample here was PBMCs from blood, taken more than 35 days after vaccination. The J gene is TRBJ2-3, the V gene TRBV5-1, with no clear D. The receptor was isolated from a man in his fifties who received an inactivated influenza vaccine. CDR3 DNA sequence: TGCGCCAGCAGTCCCGACACAGATACGCAGTATTTT. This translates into CASSPDTDTQYF.